What follows are 24 T cell receptor beta chains derived from one specimen sequenced in a study of T cell clonotyping in hematopoietic cell transplantation (dated by TCRdb to the early 2020s). The protocol used for the library was the immunoSEQ multiplex PCR assay. Held by TCRdb, this immuneACCESS table contains in-frame sequences only and omits some clones. Under half of the omission traces to an unresolved V gene where checked; the cause of the rest is unknown. This sample is represented by about 29,000 clones; around three quarters of them were singletons. Jointly, the top ten make up 6.8% of the sample. The time point label here, explained by the study, means: recipient sample about 28 days before transplant, after cytoreduction. The sample consisted of peripheral blood mononuclear cells, taken before stem cell transplant. These receptors were collected from a woman in her 30s with chronic myeloid leukemia. Some clones in this sample may be carry-over from other donors' samples.

This chain connects TRBV7-2 to TRBJ2-5; a weak D match, TRBD1 (5 bases). The length of the CDR3 is 14 residues. The germline V gene has CDR1 SGHTA and CDR2 FQGNSA. The ends were cut back, 5 bases at V and 1 base at J, with 11 bases in the middle. The CDR3 DNA reads as TGTGCCAGCAGCGGCAGGGTGGGCCAAGAGACCCAGTACTTC. This gives the protein CASSGRVGQETQYF.

The rearrangement joins TRBV4-3 to TRBJ1-1, with TRBD1 as a possible D gene (5 bases). The CDR3 covers 14 residues. V dropped 1 base and J dropped 3 bases, with 9 bases sitting between them. CDR1 and CDR2 (germline): LGHNA, YSLEER. The CDR3 protein is CASSQGQRDTEAFF. The CDR3 DNA follows: TGCGCCAGCAGCCAAGGACAGAGGGACACTGAAGCTTTCTTT.

The J gene is TRBJ2-1, the V gene TRBV7-2; 12 bases match TRBD2. The V gene's germline CDR1 is SGHTA and CDR2 FQGNSA. The V gene end was trimmed by 1 base and the J gene end by 9 bases; junction bases not matched to a gene: 10. The CDR3 extends over 17 amino acids. The CDR3 nucleotides are TGTGCCAGCAGCTTAGGTCCTCCTAGCGGGGGGGCTTTTGAGCAGTTCTTC. This sequence encodes CASSLGPPSGGAFEQFF.

The chain combines TRBV6-5 with TRBJ2-5, with 7 bases matching TRBD2. V was clipped by 6 bases and J by 4 bases; unmatched bases: 5. The germline gives CDR1 MNHEY, CDR2 SVGAGI. The CDR3 extends over 13 amino acids. The CDR3 is CASRPGGGETQYF. The CDR3 region has the DNA TGTGCCAGCAGACCGGGCGGGGGAGAGACCCAGTACTTC.

This sequence joins TRBV6-1 and TRBJ1-6; tentatively, D is TRBD1 (6 bases). In germline, CDR1 is MNHNS, CDR2 SASEGT. Trimming shortened V by 1 base and J by 13 bases, and 14 bases separated the two germline ends. The CDR3 sequence is 14 residues long. CDR3 nucleotides: TGTGCCAGCAGTGAAGGACACAGGGAATACCCCCTCCACTTT. This sequence encodes CASSEGHREYPLHF.

The rearrangement links TRBV1 to TRBJ1-5; TRBD1, the table's D call, was not compared with the DNA. TRBV1 is reported as a pseudogene. This CDR3 is 13 amino acids long. Here the CDR3 reads CTSIKPVNQPQHF. CDR3 sequence (DNA): TGCACCAGCATCAAACCAGTCAATCAGCCCCAGCATTTT.

The rearrangement links TRBV5-6 to TRBJ1-3; tentatively, D is TRBD1 (5 bases). Germline loops: CDR1 SGHDT, CDR2 YYEEEE. Trimming took off 1 base at V and 4 bases at J, with 12 bases between the two ends. This CDR3 comprises 15 residues. CDR3 residues: CASSLNGAGGNTIYF. CDR3 in DNA: TGTGCCAGCAGCTTGAACGGGGCAGGGGGAAACACCATATATTTT.

In its sample, this clone was seen a few times. V is TRBV27 and J is TRBJ1-1, with TRBD1 as a possible D gene (6 bases). This CDR3 has 15 amino acids. Germline-derived CDR1 and CDR2 are MNHEY and SMNVEV (reference sequence). With 6 bases removed from V and 2 bases from J, the gap between germline ends came to 16 bases. DNA of the CDR3: TGTGCCAGCAGACAGACGACAGGACTAAACACTGAAGCTTTCTTT. Protein sequence: CASRQTTGLNTEAFF.

This sequence joins TRBV4-3 and TRBJ2-1; possible D gene TRBD2, 6 bases. The germline CDR1 and CDR2 sequences are LGHNA and YSLEER. CDR3 length: 15 residues. Trimming stripped 0 bases from V and 3 bases from J, with 9 bases between. The CDR3: CASSQEGGFYNEQFF. The CDR3 nucleotides are TGCGCCAGCAGCCAAGAAGGAGGGTTCTACAATGAGCAGTTCTTC.

The chain couples TRBV5-1 to TRBJ2-1, with TRBD2 identical over 14 bases. The CDR3 length is 18 residues. Germline values: CDR1 SGHRS, CDR2 YFSETQ. V trimming: 4 bases; J trimming: 1 base; junction bases outside the gene matches: 7. CDR3: CASSLRTSGGISYNEQFF. The CDR3 nucleotides are TGCGCCAGCAGCCTACGGACTAGCGGGGGGATATCCTACAATGAGCAGTTCTTC.

Here the CDR3 DNA reads TGCGCCAGCAGCCAAGATCGGGCTAGCCGGAGCTCCTACAATGAGCAGTTCTTC. This translates into CASSQDRASRSSYNEQFF. The chain joins TRBV4-1 to TRBJ2-1, with a tentative D call TRBD2 (5 bases). There are 18 residues in the CDR3. V was clipped by 0 bases and J by 0 bases, with 15 bases between them. Germline V gives CDR1 MGHRA, CDR2 YSYEKL.

The rearrangement joins TRBV7-6 to TRBJ2-7; 7 nucleotides agree with TRBD1. Germline trimming cut 4 bases from V and 1 base from J; bases unmatched to any gene: 4. Looked up from germline, CDR1 is SGHVS and CDR2 is FNYEAQ. The CDR3 spans 14 residues. The DNA of the CDR3 is TGTGCCAGCAGCTGGGGGACAGCTTCCTACGAGCAGTACTTC. This encodes CASSWGTASYEQYF.

V gene TRBV29-1 combines with J gene TRBJ1-1, with no clear D. The germline gives CDR1 SQVTM, CDR2 ANQGSEA. The CDR3 runs 14 residues. V dropped 3 bases and J dropped 4 bases, with 15 bases sitting between them. CDR3 region: CSVDEVSGGTEAFF. The CDR3 bases are TGCAGCGTTGACGAAGTTTCGGGTGGCACTGAAGCTTTCTTT.

This rearrangement joins TRBV2 to TRBJ1-1; TRBD1 aligns across 7 bases. The CDR3 is 14 amino acids. The junction had 7 bases not matched to a gene; V was cut back by 9 bases and J by 0 bases. Germline CDR1 is SNHLY and CDR2 is FYNNEI. CDR3 loop: CARAGQTLNTEAFF. In DNA form, the CDR3 reads TGTGCCAGGGCGGGACAGACTTTGAACACTGAAGCTTTCTTT.

This chain joins TRBV30 and TRBJ1-1; TRBD1 is a possible D gene (6 bases). The CDR3 loop spans 12 amino acids. V lost 8 bases to trimming and J lost 2 bases, with 12 bases between them. CDR1 and CDR2 from the germline V gene are GTSNPN and SVGIG (reference sequence). The CDR3, as DNA: TGTGCCGGGGACACAGGAAACACTGAAGCTTTCTTT. Its translation is CAGDTGNTEAFF.

This clone was counted a single time. This sequence joins TRBV5-4 and TRBJ1-2; D gene uncertain. Germline-derived CDR1 and CDR2 are SGHNT and YYREEE (reference sequence). Deletions cut 2 bases from V and 1 base from J, with 15 bases between. This CDR3 spans 16 amino acids. The CDR3 here is CASSFLPGSGNYGYTF. CDR3 DNA: TGTGCCAGCAGCTTTCTTCCAGGTAGTGGTAACTATGGCTACACCTTC.

The V and J genes are TRBV5-1 and TRBJ2-3, with 7 bases lining up with TRBD1. Germline-derived CDR1 and CDR2 are SGHRS and YFSETQ. V was clipped by 5 bases and J by 6 bases; unmatched bases: 9. The CDR3 is made up of 14 amino acids. The CDR3 loop is CASSIQGEKDTQYF. The CDR3 bases are TGCGCCAGCAGTATCCAGGGGGAGAAGGATACGCAGTATTTT.

The rearrangement links TRBV6-5 to TRBJ1-1; D is ambiguous. The CDR3 has 14 amino acids. Germline V gives CDR1 MNHEY, CDR2 SVGAGI. The germline V and J ends were trimmed by 2 bases and 2 bases, with 9 bases remaining between them. The CDR3 nucleotides are TGTGCCAGCAGTTACGTGGGCGATAACACTGAAGCTTTCTTT. The encoded protein is CASSYVGDNTEAFF.

In this sample, this clone turned up a few times. This sequence joins TRBV4-1 and TRBJ1-2; 11 bases are a match to TRBD1. Germline CDR1 is MGHRA and CDR2 is YSYEKL. The CDR3 consists of 16 residues. Trimming cost V 1 base and J 4 bases; bases outside gene matches: 5. CDR3 coding DNA: TGCGCCAGCAGCCAAGCCGGACAGGGGGCCATCTATGGCTACACCTTC. Protein product: CASSQAGQGAIYGYTF.

The chain employs TRBV5-4 and TRBJ2-1; 9 nucleotides align to TRBD1. CDR1 is SGHNT, CDR2 YYREEE, per germline (reference sequence). Trimming took 4 bases from V and 7 from J; bases not matched to a gene: 9. The CDR3 consists of 15 residues. The CDR3 here is CASSSRDRAGNEQFF. The CDR3 DNA sequence: TGTGCCAGCAGCAGCCGGGACAGGGCCGGGAATGAGCAGTTCTTC.

The rearrangement joins TRBV6-1 to TRBJ1-5; D not resolved. The V end lost 8 bases, the J end lost 3 bases, and 11 bases lay between the germline ends. Per the germline V gene, CDR1 is MNHNS and CDR2 is SASEGT. This CDR3 contains 13 residues. The CDR3 spells CASGGQANQPQHF. CDR3 sequence (DNA): TGTGCCAGCGGCGGCCAGGCCAATCAGCCCCAGCATTTT.

This sequence joins TRBV29-1 and TRBJ2-3, with 9 bases lining up with TRBD1. The CDR3 consists of 14 residues. In germline, CDR1 is SQVTM, CDR2 ANQGSEA. V lost 6 bases to trimming and J lost 6 bases; unmatched junction nucleotides: 10. DNA of the CDR3: TGCAGCGTCCCGACAGGGGGGTTCGTGGATACGCAGTATTTT. This codes for CSVPTGGFVDTQYF.

The rearrangement links TRBV19 to TRBJ2-3; TRBD2 agrees at 10 bases. Losses at the gene ends were 3 bases for V and 4 bases for J; bases not matched to a gene: 7. Germline CDR1 is LNHDA and CDR2 is SQIVND (reference sequence). CDR3 length: 16 amino acids. The CDR3 DNA reads TGTGCCAGTAGTATTGGGGGGCTAGCGGGGGCAGATACGCAGTATTTT. Translating gives CASSIGGLAGADTQYF.

The chain recombines TRBV27 with TRBJ1-6; 8 bases match TRBD1. Germline CDR1 and CDR2: MNHEY and SMNVEV (reference sequence). The CDR3 is 15 amino acids. V dropped 3 bases and J dropped 5; count of bases not matched to a gene: 3. DNA for the CDR3: TGTGCCAGCAGTTTCCAGGACAGGGATAATTCACCCCTCCACTTT. Protein: CASSFQDRDNSPLHF.